This TCR beta chain was identified in a study of patients and donors after allogeneic stem cell transplantation (dated by TCRdb to 2020 to 2022). Trimming costs V 4 bases and J 3 bases, and their ends lie 10 bases apart. Spanning cysteine to phenylalanine, the CDR3 consists of 13 amino acids. The read is trimmed to its CDR3 DNA, 39 bases read in frame from base 1. CDR1 is given as ENHRY and CDR2 as SYGVKD, both from the germline V gene. The method was RT-PCR. For sequencing, a NextSeq 550 was employed. Through fastp at Q25 and MiXCR, TCRdb rebuilt clones from the public reads, retaining in-frame beta chains. Each entry is one CDR3 protein sequence, shown with its most common DNA and genes. For this sample the table gives 150,000 to 200,000 distinct CDR3 sequences, of which 41% were detected only once. In total, the top ten clones hold 33% of the sample. Notes on this clonotype: This clone's antigen is unknown. Base quality data are lacking; no much larger clone is found one base away.

The rearranged chain carries TRBV10-3 and TRBJ2-7; no D gene can be assigned with confidence. The sequence came from a human donor who was either an allogeneic HSCT recipient or a stem cell or donor lymphocyte infusion donor (not recorded which). It is not recorded whose cells these are; they may come from a transplant donor. Specimen: blood, either unsorted or a sorted T cell fraction (not recorded which). The CDR3 loop reads CAISVEIGYEQYF. The DNA reads as follows: TGTGCCATCAGTGTCGAGATTGGCTACGAGCAGTACTTC.